This T cell receptor (beta chain) was recorded in a study of CD8+ T cells in alopecia areata. About the research overall: Affected scalp percentage set treated patients' severity scores. The study's findings and limits: Higher clonality was seen in lesional scalp than in normal scalp, especially in alopecia totalis/universalis.

In germline, CDR1 is SGHTA, CDR2 FQGTGA. V shed 5 bases, J shed 1 base, and the junction held 6 bases outside the gene matches. The CDR3 consists of 16 residues. In the case of this clone: Its antigen is still unknown.

Treatment of the sample: oral pan-JAK inhibitor, 5-10 mg twice daily. Extracted RNA was reverse transcribed into cDNA, the sequencing template. The table came from immunoSEQ multiplex PCR; TCRdb's copy has only in-frame clones and leaves some out. The table has 200,000 to 250,000 clones, 50% to 60% seen once. The input for sequencing was CD4+ T cells sorted from blood, taken at week 4, from a patient treated with tofacitinib. This chain joins TRBV7-3 and TRBJ2-4; the match to TRBD1 covers 9 bases. This sequence was found in a human donor with alopecia areata. The CDR3 bases are TGTGCCAGCAGCCCCGGGACAGGGCGGGCCAAAAACATTCAGTACTTC. Translated, it gives CASSPGTGRAKNIQYF.